The 12 T cell receptor beta chains given below trace back to one sample, sequenced in a study of cytomegalovirus exposure and HLA in healthy donors. PCR used 60 Vbeta primers and 13 Jbeta primers. Measured with immunoSEQ multiplex PCR; TCRdb has only the in-frame clones, and not every one. Of 210,000 or so clones listed, about 85% are singletons. Material for sequencing was PBMCs. All receptors come from a girl between 2 and 10 years old in good health and CMV-seronegative.

This clone was counted once. The DNA is left out, because the CDR3 cannot be placed on it with certainty; the CDR3 is given as TCRdb lists it. The sample contains more than one DNA sequence encoding this CDR3. The chain has TRBV30 and TRBJ1-3. The CDR3 is 14 amino acids long, termini counted. Germline V gene sequence: CDR1 GTSNPN, CDR2 SVGIG (reference sequence). CDR3 in amino acids: CAFRDFGSGNTIYF.

The chain links TRBV5-6 to TRBJ1-6, with 7 bases aligning to TRBD1. Trimming removed 4 bases from V and 9 bases from J; junction bases left unmatched: 13. This CDR3 has 16 residues. The V gene's germline CDR1 is SGHDT and CDR2 YYEEEE. CDR3 sequence reads: CASSLRGSIPFSPLHF. CDR3 nucleotide sequence: TGTGCCAGCAGCCTCAGGGGGTCGATTCCATTTTCACCCCTCCACTTT.

This sequence joins TRBV5-4 and TRBJ2-1; TRBD2 matches 12 bases. The germline V gene has CDR1 SGHNT and CDR2 YYREEE (reference sequence). The CDR3 runs 16 residues. Germline trimming cut 4 bases from V and 8 bases from J; bases unmatched to any gene: 10. The CDR3 protein is CASSMLAGGPLHEQFF. For the CDR3, the DNA is TGTGCCAGCAGCATGCTAGCGGGAGGGCCACTACATGAGCAGTTCTTC.

The chain recombines TRBV7-2 with TRBJ2-5, with D perhaps matching TRBD2 (5 bases). V gave up 5 bases and J gave up 3 bases, with 13 bases separating them. CDR3 length: 14 amino acids. Per germline, CDR1 SGHTA and CDR2 FQGNSA. In DNA form, the CDR3 reads TGTGCCAGCAGCAGAGACACGAGGGAAGAGACCCAGTACTTC. Protein sequence: CASSRDTREETQYF.

The V call is TRBV18, the J call TRBJ1-3; 7 bases are a match to TRBD1. This CDR3 has 15 residues. Germline CDR1 and CDR2: KGHSH and LQKENI. The junction had 5 bases not matched to a gene; V was cut back by 2 bases and J by 4 bases. The CDR3 loop reads CASSPSQGSGNTIYF. Here the CDR3 DNA reads TGTGCCAGCTCACCATCACAGGGGTCGGGAAACACCATATATTTT. Complete variable domain (other parts from reference TRBV18 and TRBJ1-3): NAGVMQNPRHLVRRRGQEARLRCSPMKGHSHVYWYRQLPEEGLKFMVYLQKENIIDESGMPKERFSAEFPKEGPSILRIQQVVRGDSAAYFCASSPSQGSGNTIYFGEGSWLTVV.

This clone has a single count. This rearrangement joins TRBV14 to TRBJ2-3; 9 bases agree with TRBD2. The germline CDR1 and CDR2 sequences are SGHDN and FVKESK. Trimming removed 1 base from V and 6 bases from J; junction bases left unmatched: 5. The CDR3 is 15 residues long. The CDR3 DNA sequence: TGTGCCAGCAGCCAAGCTCTAGCGGGGTCTGATACGCAGTATTTT. Its translation is CASSQALAGSDTQYF.

This chain uses TRBV29-1 with TRBJ1-2; 7 bases map to TRBD1. The CDR3 contains 13 residues. The trim removed 4 bases at V and 6 bases at J, leaving 8 bases unmatched. CDR1 and CDR2 (germline): SQVTM, ANQGSEA. This chain's CDR3 is CSVVRQGNDGYTF. The CDR3 coding sequence is TGCAGCGTTGTTCGACAGGGTAATGATGGCTACACCTTC.

V and J are TRBV30 and TRBJ2-5; 8 nucleotides match TRBD2. V was clipped by 3 bases and J by 4 bases; unmatched bases: 10. Germline lookup yields CDR1 GTSNPN and CDR2 SVGIG (reference sequence). The CDR3 consists of 15 residues. In nucleotides, the CDR3 is TGTGCCTGGAGCTCGCGGGGGGCGCCGGGAGAGACCCAGTACTTC. Its protein product is CAWSSRGAPGETQYF.

This rearrangement joins TRBV27 to TRBJ1-1, with D possibly being TRBD1 (6 bases). Trimming took off 6 bases at V and 1 base at J, with 12 bases between the two ends. Germline CDR1 is MNHEY and CDR2 is SMNVEV (reference sequence). The CDR3 is 14 residues long. The CDR3 is CASSLLQGNTEAFF. The DNA of the CDR3 is TGTGCCAGCAGCCTACTACAGGGGAACACTGAAGCTTTCTTT.

The chain combines TRBV6-6 with TRBJ2-2; 7 nucleotides match TRBD1. V trimming: 3 bases; J trimming: 5 bases; junction bases outside the gene matches: 3. Germline V gives CDR1 MNHNY, CDR2 SVGAGI (reference sequence). The CDR3 consists of 14 residues. For the CDR3, the DNA is TGTGCCAGCAGTTATTCACAGGGGACCGGGGAGCTGTTTTTT. It translates to CASSYSQGTGELFF.

V gene TRBV5-5 combines with J gene TRBJ1-2; 7 nucleotides match TRBD1. With 7 bases clipped from V and 1 base from J, the junction kept 7 bases outside the gene matches. This CDR3 region has 14 residues. In germline, CDR1 is SGHKS, CDR2 YYEKEE (reference sequence). CDR3 DNA sequence: TGTGCCAGCTTCCTTGGGACAGTTAACTATGGCTACACCTTC. It codes for CASFLGTVNYGYTF.

The rearrangement joins TRBV7-2 to TRBJ2-3, with 9 bases lining up with TRBD2. Germline CDR1 reads SGHTA; CDR2 reads FQGNSA. Trimming at V came to 2 bases and at J to 5 bases, leaving 8 bases not matched to a gene. This CDR3 contains 16 residues. The CDR3 spells CASSLLAGIRGDTQYF. In DNA form, the CDR3 reads TGTGCCAGCAGCTTACTAGCGGGGATCCGGGGAGATACGCAGTATTTT.